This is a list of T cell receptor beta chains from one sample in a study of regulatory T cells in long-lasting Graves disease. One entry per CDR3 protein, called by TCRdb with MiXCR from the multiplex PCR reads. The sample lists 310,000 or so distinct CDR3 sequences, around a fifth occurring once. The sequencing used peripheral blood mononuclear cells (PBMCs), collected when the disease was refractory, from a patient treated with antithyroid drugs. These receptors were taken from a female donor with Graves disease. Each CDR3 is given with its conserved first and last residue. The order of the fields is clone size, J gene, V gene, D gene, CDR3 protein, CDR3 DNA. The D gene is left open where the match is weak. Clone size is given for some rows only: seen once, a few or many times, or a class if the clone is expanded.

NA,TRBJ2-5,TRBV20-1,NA,CSATRGEWETQYF,TGCAGTGCTACCCGAGGGGAGTGGGAGACCCAGTACTTC
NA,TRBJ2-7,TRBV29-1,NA,CGVLTGAYEQYF,TGCGGCGTATTGACAGGTGCCTACGAGCAGTACTTC
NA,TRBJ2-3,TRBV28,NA,CASSSGVGDTQYF,TGTGCCAGCAGCTCGGGGGTAGGGGATACGCAGTATTTT
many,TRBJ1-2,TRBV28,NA,CASNWGRYYGYTF,TGTGCCAGCAATTGGGGCCGGTACTATGGCTACACCTTC
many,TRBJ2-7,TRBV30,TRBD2,CACLSAGGPNEQYF,TGTGCCTGCCTTAGCGCGGGAGGGCCCAACGAGCAGTACTTC
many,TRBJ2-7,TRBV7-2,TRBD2,CASSGRTSGTSGEQYF,TGTGCCAGCAGCGGAAGGACTAGCGGGACGTCAGGCGAGCAGTACTTC
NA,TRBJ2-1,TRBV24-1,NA,CATSDKKAEQFF,TGTGCCACCAGTGATAAGAAGGCAGAGCAGTTCTTC
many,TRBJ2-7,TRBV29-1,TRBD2,CSVGTSGSGEQYF,TGCAGCGTTGGGACTAGCGGGTCGGGGGAGCAGTACTTC
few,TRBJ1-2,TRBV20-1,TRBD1,CSASSGGTNYGYTF,TGCAGTGCTAGTTCAGGGGGCACCAACTATGGCTACACCTTC
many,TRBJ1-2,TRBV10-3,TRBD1,CAIRILQGNSGYTF,TGTGCCATCAGGATATTACAGGGGAATAGTGGCTACACCTTC
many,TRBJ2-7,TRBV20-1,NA,CSASFGTREQYF,TGCAGTGCTAGTTTTGGGACCCGGGAGCAGTACTTC
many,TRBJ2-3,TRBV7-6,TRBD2,CASSLVPSGEWIDTQYF,TGTGCCAGCAGCTTAGTGCCTAGCGGAGAATGGATAGATACGCAGTATTTT
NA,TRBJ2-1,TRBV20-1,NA,CSARAAGLAGSSYNEQFF,TGCAGTGCTAGAGCCGCCGGGCTAGCCGGGAGCTCCTACAATGAGCAGTTCTTC
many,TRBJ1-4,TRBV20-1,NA,CSARDQADFNEKLFF,TGCAGTGCTAGAGATCAGGCCGACTTCAATGAAAAACTGTTTTTT
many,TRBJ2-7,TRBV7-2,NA,CASSLVGTQGYEQYF,TGTGCCAGCAGCTTAGTCGGGACCCAGGGCTACGAGCAGTACTTC
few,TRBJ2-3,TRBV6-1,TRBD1,CAGGQGNTDTQYF,TGTGCCGGTGGACAGGGGAACACAGATACGCAGTATTTT
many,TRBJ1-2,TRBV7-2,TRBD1,CASSVLQGAKNGYTF,TGTGCCAGCAGCGTACTACAGGGGGCGAAGAATGGCTACACCTTC
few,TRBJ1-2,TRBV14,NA,CASSQAGVAGYTF,TGTGCCAGCAGCCAAGCAGGGGTGGCTGGCTACACCTTC
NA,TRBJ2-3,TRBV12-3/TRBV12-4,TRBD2,CASSTFVALAGVPDTQYF,TGTGCCAGCAGTACTTTTGTAGCACTAGCGGGAGTCCCAGATACGCAGTATTTT
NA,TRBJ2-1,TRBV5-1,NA,CASSPEGGLSGELDEQFF,TGCGCCAGCAGCCCGGAGGGGGGATTAAGCGGCGAGTTAGATGAGCAGTTCTTC
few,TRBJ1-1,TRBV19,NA,CASSTVSTNTEAFF,TGTGCCAGTAGTACAGTCTCGACTAACACTGAAGCTTTCTTT
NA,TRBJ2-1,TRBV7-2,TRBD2,CASSPSWGGWPYNEQFF,TGTGCCAGCAGCCCATCCTGGGGGGGGTGGCCCTACAATGAGCAGTTCTTC
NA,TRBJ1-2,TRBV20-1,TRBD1,CSARTGGTRGYTF,TGCAGTGCCCGGACAGGGGGCACTCGTGGCTACACCTTC
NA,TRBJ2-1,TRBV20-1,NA,CSANPGAYNEQFF,TGCAGTGCTAATCCGGGGGCTTATAATGAGCAGTTCTTC
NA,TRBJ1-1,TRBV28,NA,CASSGGWTEAFF,TGTGCCAGCAGTGGGGGGTGGACTGAAGCTTTCTTT
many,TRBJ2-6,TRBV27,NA,CASSTRRGISGANVLTF,TGTGCCAGCAGTACCCGACGCGGTATCTCTGGGGCCAACGTCCTGACTTTC
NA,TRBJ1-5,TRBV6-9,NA,CASSSLQENQPQHF,TGTGCCAGCAGTTCCCTCCAGGAGAATCAGCCCCAGCATTTT
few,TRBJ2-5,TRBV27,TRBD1,CASSTDREGETQYF,TGTGCCAGCAGTACGGACAGGGAAGGAGAGACCCAGTACTTC
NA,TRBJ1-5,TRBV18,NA,CASSPRAGLSHQPQHF,TGTGCCAGCTCACCACGAGCAGGGTTGTCCCATCAGCCCCAGCATTTT
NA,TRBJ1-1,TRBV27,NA,CASSPGPSNTEAFF,TGTGCCAGCAGTCCAGGACCCTCGAACACTGAAGCTTTCTTT
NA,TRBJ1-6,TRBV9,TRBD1,CASSADRDNSPLHF,TGTGCCAGCAGCGCTGACAGGGATAATTCACCCCTCCACTTT
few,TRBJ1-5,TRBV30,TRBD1,CAWSPGQGREPQHF,TGTGCCTGGAGTCCGGGACAGGGAAGGGAGCCCCAGCATTTT
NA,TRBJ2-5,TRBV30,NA,CAWSVSYETQYF,TGTGCCTGGAGTGTAAGTTATGAGACCCAGTACTTC
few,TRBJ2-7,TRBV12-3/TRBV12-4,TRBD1,CASSFETGGEQYF,TGTGCCAGCAGTTTCGAGACAGGGGGCGAGCAGTACTTC
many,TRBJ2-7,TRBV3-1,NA,CASSQNPGAYEQYF,TGTGCCAGCAGCCAAAACCCGGGGGCCTACGAGCAGTACTTC
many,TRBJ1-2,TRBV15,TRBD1,CATSRNRGVYGYTF,TGTGCCACCAGCAGGAACAGGGGCGTCTATGGCTACACCTTC
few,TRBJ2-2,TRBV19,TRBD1,CASSARTGAGITNTGELFF,TGTGCCAGTAGTGCCCGCACAGGGGCTGGCATTACGAACACCGGGGAGCTGTTTTTT
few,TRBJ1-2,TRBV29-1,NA,CSVVMHSDLGYTF,TGCAGCGTTGTTATGCACTCCGACCTTGGCTACACCTTC